These T cell receptor beta chains were read from a single sample in a study of patients and donors after allogeneic stem cell transplantation. TCRdb called the RT-PCR reads again in MiXCR, with one record for every CDR3 protein. The data hold 15,000 to 20,000 distinct CDR3 sequences, with under 35% observed a single time. Specimen: blood, either unsorted or a sorted T cell fraction (not recorded which). Source of these receptors: a human donor who was either an allogeneic HSCT recipient or a stem cell or donor lymphocyte infusion donor (not recorded which). It is not recorded whose cells these are; they may come from a transplant donor. Both conserved end residues are trimmed from each CDR3. The order of the fields is D gene, V gene, CDR3 protein. A D gene is named only where the DNA matches it firmly.

>.|TRBV15
ATSRDSGTRGYT
>TRBD1|TRBV7-2
ASSLMMDRFSGYGYT
>.|TRBV5-1
ASSLTPRDGYT
>.|TRBV5-1
ASNRGDRTNEKLF
>.|TRBV20-1
SARGAGSGDTEAF
>.|TRBV27
ASSLGQTNSPLH
>.|TRBV6-2/TRBV6-3
ASSFLRDTGELF
>.|TRBV12-3/TRBV12-4
ASRYRGARTRNGYT
>.|TRBV7-2
ASSSRRDGEKLF
>.|TRBV27
ASSLFTDTQY
>TRBD1|TRBV5-4
ASSPRGRGYNSPLH
>.|TRBV5-1
ASSPGRVDSPLH
>.|TRBV7-9
ASSEDRYNQLLYGYT
>.|TRBV5-1
ASSNGDSGNTIY
>.|TRBV4-3
ASSQGDGPFSGNTIY
>.|TRBV7-9
ASSPRGQLNTEAF
>.|TRBV2
ASMYGRAKNIQY
>.|TRBV7-9
ASSLTGYTEAF
>.|TRBV7-3
ASSLSYNSPLH
>TRBD1|TRBV18
ASSLRTGSYT
>.|TRBV28
ASSLFYYVPEKLF
>.|TRBV19
ASSELGRHYGYT
>.|TRBV7-2
ASSLAAPFPTDTQY
>TRBD1|TRBV5-1
ASSFHTGTADTGELF
>.|TRBV28
ASVLSREPQH
>.|TRBV6-6
ASSYSGQFNQPQH
>.|TRBV10-3
AISVLRSGGSEQY
>.|TRBV4-1
ASSQDVSGSYNSPLH
>TRBD1|TRBV11-3
ASSQRDREGNQPQH
>.|TRBV19
ASSLMDYGYT
>.|TRBV20-1
SAVGGVYGYT